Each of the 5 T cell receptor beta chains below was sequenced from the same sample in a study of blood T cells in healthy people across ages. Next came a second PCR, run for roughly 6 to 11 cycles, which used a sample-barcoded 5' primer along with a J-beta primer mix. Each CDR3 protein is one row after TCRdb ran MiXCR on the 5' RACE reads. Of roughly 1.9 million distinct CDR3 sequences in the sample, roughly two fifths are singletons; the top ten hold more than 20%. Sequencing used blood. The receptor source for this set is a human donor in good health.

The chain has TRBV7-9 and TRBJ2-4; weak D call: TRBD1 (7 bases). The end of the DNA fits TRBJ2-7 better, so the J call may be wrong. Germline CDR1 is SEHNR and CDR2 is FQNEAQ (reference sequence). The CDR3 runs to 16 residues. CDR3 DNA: TGTGCCAGCAGCTTAAAATCCAGGGGGGCTGGCTACGAGCAGTACTTC. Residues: CASSLKSRGAGYEQYF.

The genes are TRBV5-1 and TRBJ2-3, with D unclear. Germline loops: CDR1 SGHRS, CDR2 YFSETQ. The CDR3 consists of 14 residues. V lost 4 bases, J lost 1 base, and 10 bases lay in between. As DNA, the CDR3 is TGCGCCAGCAGCCCTCGAATGGGCACAGATACGCAGTATTTT. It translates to CASSPRMGTDTQYF.

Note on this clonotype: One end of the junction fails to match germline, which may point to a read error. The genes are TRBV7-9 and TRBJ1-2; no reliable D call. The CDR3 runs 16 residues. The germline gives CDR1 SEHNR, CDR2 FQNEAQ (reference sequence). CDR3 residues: CASSSRGRANKYDYTF. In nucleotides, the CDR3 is TGTGCCAGCAGCTCTCGGGGTAGGGCTAATAAGTATGACTACACCTTC.

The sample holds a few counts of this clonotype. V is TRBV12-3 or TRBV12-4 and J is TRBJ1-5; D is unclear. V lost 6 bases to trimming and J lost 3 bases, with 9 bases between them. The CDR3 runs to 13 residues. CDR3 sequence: CASSKRTNQPQHF. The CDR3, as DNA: TGTGCCAGCAGCAAAAGGACCAATCAGCCCCAGCATTTT.

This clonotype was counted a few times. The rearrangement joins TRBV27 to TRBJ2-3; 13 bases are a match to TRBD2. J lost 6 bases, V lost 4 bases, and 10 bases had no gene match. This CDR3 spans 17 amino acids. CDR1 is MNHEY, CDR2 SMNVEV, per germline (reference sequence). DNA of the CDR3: TGTGCCAGCAGTTCCGGAGGGACTAGCGGGGCTGTGGATACGCAGTATTTT. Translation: CASSSGGTSGAVDTQYF.